One and the same sample provided the 21 T cell receptor beta chains below, sequenced in a study of glioma-infiltrating T cells. Using RNA template, CDR3s of TCR alpha and beta were amplified with iRepertoire arm-PCR. MiXCR was run by TCRdb on the multiplex PCR reads, yielding one entry per CDR3 protein. The sample table sets out dozens of distinct CDR3 sequences. Source material: glioma tissue, nonneoplastic brain tissue, or PBMCs (not recorded which). The receptors shown here come from a human donor with low-grade glioma or glioblastoma, undergoing nonglioma brain surgery, or in good health (not recorded which).

This clonotype has only one observation. The library was built for alpha chains, so this beta chain is an off-target read and its size means little. This chain joins TRBV15 and TRBJ2-7, with TRBD2 matching over 9 bases. Trimming removed 7 bases from V and 7 bases from J; junction bases left unmatched: 8. The length of the CDR3 is 13 residues. Germline-derived CDR1 and CDR2 are LNHNV and YYDKDF (reference sequence). CDR3 in amino acids: CATTRIAGEEQYF. The CDR3 DNA reads TGTGCCACCACCAGGATAGCGGGGGAGGAGCAGTACTTC.

Turning to this clonotype: This beta chain is a stray sequence in a library constructed for alpha chains; its clone size is not meaningful. The chain has TRBV20-1 and TRBJ2-3; D is ambiguous. Germline V gene sequence: CDR1 DFQATT, CDR2 SNEGSKA (reference sequence). The CDR3 sequence is 12 residues long. Trimming removed 5 bases at V and 2 bases at J, with 8 bases between. For the CDR3, the DNA is TGCAGTGCTCCCTCAGACACAGATACGCAGTATTTT. Translated, it gives CSAPSDTDTQYF.

As for this clonotype: This beta chain is an off-target read within a library intended for alpha chains, so its frequency means little. The rearrangement joins TRBV6-1 to TRBJ2-7; D ambiguous. V lost 4 bases and J lost 6, with 13 bases in between. CDR1 and CDR2 (germline): MNHNS, SASEGT. The CDR3 is 13 amino acids. The chain's CDR3 is CASSALTLGEQYF. The CDR3 coding sequence is TGTGCCAGCAGTGCTCTAACCCTCGGCGAGCAGTACTTC.

A word on this clonotype: This beta chain is off target for a library built for alpha chains, so its abundance means little. The genes are TRBV7-8 and TRBJ2-3; D is uncertain. CDR1 is SGHVS, CDR2 FQNEAQ, per germline. The V end was cut by 6 bases, the J end by 0 bases, with 10 bases between. CDR3 length equals 14 residues. CDR3 nucleotides: TGTGCCAGCAGGGACGGGTATAGCACAGATACGCAGTATTTT. Amino acids: CASRDGYSTDTQYF. The variable domain in full, with the rest retrieved from reference TRBV7-8 and TRBJ2-3, is GAGVSQSPRYKVAKRGQDVALRCDPISGHVSLFWYQQALGQGPEFLTYFQNEAQLDKSGLPSDRFFAERPEGSVSTLKIQRTQQEDSAVYLCASRDGYSTDTQYFGPGTRLTVL.

On this clonotype itself: This beta chain is an off-target read within a library intended for alpha chains, so its frequency means little. The V gene is TRBV6-2 or TRBV6-3, the J gene TRBJ2-1; possible D gene TRBD2, 5 bases. This CDR3 comprises 15 residues. V dropped 6 bases and J dropped 4 bases, with 16 bases sitting between them. In germline, CDR1 is MNHEY, CDR2 SVGEGT. CDR3 residues: CASSPRDTGYNEQFF. In DNA form, the CDR3 reads TGTGCCAGCAGCCCCCGGGATACGGGTTACAATGAGCAGTTCTTC.

In regard to this clonotype: Because this beta chain is a stray read in a library intended to capture alpha chains, its abundance should not be given much weight. The chain combines TRBV10-3 with TRBJ2-1, with 8 bases lining up with TRBD2. The CDR3 is made up of 14 amino acids. The ends lost 6 bases at V and 3 bases at J; junction bases unmatched: 4. CDR1 is ENHRY, CDR2 SYGVKD, per germline. The CDR3 DNA is TGTGCCATCAGCGAACTAGCGGACTACAATGAGCAGTTCTTC. This translates into CAISELADYNEQFF.

Of note for this clonotype: The library was prepared for alpha chains; this beta chain is a stray read, so its frequency means little. The V gene is TRBV6-2 or TRBV6-3, the J gene TRBJ2-3; TRBD2 might be the D (6 bases). The CDR3 length is 16 residues. The germline V and J ends were trimmed by 5 bases and 2 bases, with 17 bases remaining between them. Germline lookup yields CDR1 MNHEY and CDR2 SVGEGT. CDR3 amino acids: CASSPIRGTFTDTQYF. The CDR3 DNA reads TGTGCCAGCAGTCCCATCCGGGGGACCTTCACAGATACGCAGTATTTT.

In regard to this clonotype: This beta chain is a stray read from a library made for alpha chains; its abundance is not meaningful. The chain has TRBV6-1 and TRBJ2-1; D unclear. Deletions cut 5 bases from V and 10 bases from J, with 15 bases between. In germline, CDR1 is MNHNS, CDR2 SASEGT. The CDR3 has 13 residues. The DNA of the CDR3 is TGTGCCAGCAGTCCAATCCAAGGTGGGGAGCAGTTCTTC. This encodes CASSPIQGGEQFF.

This clonotype is a singleton in its sample. A junction end diverges from the germline sequence, so it may reflect a read error. The library was designed around alpha chains, so this beta chain is a stray read whose abundance carries little weight. The gene calls are TRBV15 and TRBJ1-6; no clear D. From germline, CDR1 is LNHNV and CDR2 YYDKDF (reference sequence). The CDR3 sequence is 13 residues long. CDR3 in amino acids: CAMSNTNAVKSTF. In DNA form, the CDR3 reads TGTGCAATGAGTAACACCAATGCAGTCAAATCAACCTTT.

As concerns this clonotype: This beta chain is a stray sequence in a library constructed for alpha chains; its clone size is not meaningful. This chain joins TRBV27 and TRBJ2-1, with 8 bases lining up with TRBD1. This CDR3 region has 13 residues. Germline loops: CDR1 MNHEY, CDR2 SMNVEV (reference sequence). Trimming removed 5 bases from V and 12 bases from J; junction bases left unmatched: 9. CDR3 DNA sequence: TGTGCCAGCAGTCCCCCCGGACAGGGTGGGCAGTTCTTC. Translated, it gives CASSPPGQGGQFF.

Only a few counts were recorded for this clonotype. This beta chain is an unintended read in a library built for alpha chains; its size means little. The chain carries TRBV27 and TRBJ2-1; 7 nucleotides line up with TRBD2. Germline lookup yields CDR1 MNHEY and CDR2 SMNVEV (reference sequence). V shed 2 bases and J 5 bases; nucleotides not matched to a gene: 3. The CDR3 length is 14 residues. The chain's CDR3 is CASSLREVDNEQFF. Here the CDR3 DNA reads TGTGCCAGCAGTTTACGGGAGGTGGACAATGAGCAGTTCTTC.

Regarding this clonotype: The junction shows a germline mismatch at one end, possibly a read error. The library was prepared for alpha chains; this beta chain is a stray read, so its frequency means little. The gene calls are TRBV11-2 and TRBJ1-6; possible D gene TRBD1, 5 bases. Germline CDR1 and CDR2: SGHAT and FQNNGV. This CDR3 contains 18 residues. CDR3 loop: CASSQDEFAGFYNSPLHF. The CDR3 DNA is TGCGCCAGCAGCCAAGATGAGTTTGCAGGGTTCTACAATTCACCACTCCACTTT. Full variable domain (missing parts from reference TRBV11-2 and TRBJ1-6): EAGVAQSPRYKIIEKRQSVAFWCNPISGHATLYWYQQILGQGPKLLIQFQNNGVVDDSQLPKDRFSAERLKGVDSTLKIQPAKLEDSAVYLCASSQDEFAGFYNSPLHFGNGTRLTVT.

A word on this clonotype: Little can be read into the size of this beta chain, an off-target read in a library designed for alpha chains. The rearrangement joins TRBV6-6 to TRBJ2-7, with a tentative D call TRBD1 (6 bases). The germline CDR1 and CDR2 sequences are MNHNY and SVGAGI (reference sequence). Deletions cut 0 bases from V and 2 bases from J, with 8 bases between. This CDR3 is built from 14 residues. CDR3 region: CASSYSRGPYEQYF. CDR3 nucleotide sequence: TGTGCCAGCAGTTACTCCAGGGGACCCTACGAGCAGTACTTC.

This clonotype came up once. This beta chain was picked up by a library intended for alpha chains and is off target, so its count carries little meaning. This chain links TRBV27 with TRBJ1-3, with a possible D match to TRBD1 (6 bases). The V gene lost 5 bases and the J gene lost 1 base, with 9 bases spanning the gap. There are 14 residues in the CDR3. Looked up from germline, CDR1 is MNHEY and CDR2 is SMNVEV (reference sequence). In DNA, the CDR3 is TGTGCCAGCAGTGGGGGCGCTTCTGGAAACACCATATATTTT. It encodes CASSGGASGNTIYF.

Comment on this clonotype: A library prepared for alpha chains yielded this beta chain as an off-target read; its size is of little meaning. The V gene is TRBV20-1, the J gene TRBJ2-1; D ambiguous. The CDR3 covers 10 residues. Germline V gene sequence: CDR1 DFQATT, CDR2 SNEGSKA (reference sequence). V was clipped by 1 base and J by 8 bases, with 3 bases between them. This chain's CDR3 is CSARGYEQFF. The CDR3 DNA reads TGCAGTGCTAGAGGCTATGAGCAGTTCTTC.

Concerning this clonotype itself: Since the library was made to target alpha chains, this beta chain is a stray read and its abundance is not meaningful. V is TRBV27 and J is TRBJ1-5; a weak D match, TRBD1 (5 bases). The germline gives CDR1 MNHEY, CDR2 SMNVEV (reference sequence). V gave up 3 bases and J gave up 2 bases, with 11 bases separating them. The CDR3 consists of 15 residues. In DNA form, the CDR3 reads TGTGCCAGCAGTTTTCAGGGAAGGGGCAATCAGCCCCAGCATTTT. Translated: CASSFQGRGNQPQHF.

As for this clonotype: One end of the junction does not line up with germline, which may come from a read error. This beta chain came through as a stray read in a library set up for alpha chains, and its size says little. This chain links TRBV6-2 or TRBV6-3 with TRBJ2-3; the match to TRBD2 covers 8 bases. Germline CDR1 reads MNHEY; CDR2 reads SVGEGT. CDR3 length equals 15 residues. The CDR3 coding sequence is TGTGCCAGCAGTCCAGGACTAGCAGGCACATATACGCAGTATTTT. Its translation is CASSPGLAGTYTQYF.

Concerning this clonotype: Since the library was made to target alpha chains, this beta chain is a stray read and its abundance is not meaningful. The CDR3 sequence is CASRSTGSEKLFF. The DNA of the CDR3 is TGTGCCAGCAGGTCGACAGGGAGTGAAAAACTGTTTTTT. V is TRBV7-6 and J is TRBJ1-4, with TRBD1 matching 7 bases. This CDR3 has 13 residues. CDR1 SGHVS and CDR2 FNYEAQ come from the germline V gene. The V and J ends lost 6 bases and 7 bases, in that order; junction bases with no gene match: 5.

For this clonotype: The size of this beta chain means little, since it is a stray read in a library made for alpha chains. The chain uses TRBV18 and TRBJ2-1; 8 bases line up with TRBD1. The germline V gene encodes CDR1 KGHSH and CDR2 LQKENI. CDR3 size: 14 residues. Trimming at V came to 3 bases and at J to 5 bases, leaving 3 bases not matched to a gene. The CDR3 protein is CASSPRTGNNEQFF. CDR3 DNA: TGTGCCAGCTCACCCCGGACAGGGAACAATGAGCAGTTCTTC.

Points on this clonotype: This beta chain is a stray sequence in a library constructed for alpha chains; its clone size is not meaningful. The V call is TRBV20-1, the J call TRBJ2-3; either TRBD1 or TRBD2 may fit D (5 bases each). The CDR3 totals 15 residues. V shed 5 bases and J shed 0 bases, with 15 bases lying between them. Germline V gene sequence: CDR1 DFQATT, CDR2 SNEGSKA (reference sequence). The CDR3, as DNA: TGCAGTGCTCCGACCGGGACGCTTAGCACAGATACGCAGTATTTT. This encodes CSAPTGTLSTDTQYF.

About this clonotype: The library was designed around alpha chains, so this beta chain is a stray read whose abundance carries little weight. The V gene is TRBV27, the J gene TRBJ2-3; D not certain. Germline CDR1 is MNHEY and CDR2 is SMNVEV (reference sequence). The V gene lost 0 bases and the J gene lost 6 bases, with 7 bases spanning the gap. The CDR3 loop spans 13 amino acids. The CDR3 protein is CASSLSMGDTQYF. Here the CDR3 DNA reads TGTGCCAGCAGTTTATCTATGGGGGATACGCAGTATTTT.